Listed here is a single T cell receptor (beta chain). These data originate in a study of blood T cell repertoires in COVID-19. Sequencing used immunoSEQ multiplex PCR; TCRdb keeps in-frame clones, though not all of them. The sample yields about 85,000 clones, around 90% seen once. V was cut by 6 bases and J by 2 bases, with 16 bases left in between. Germline lookup yields CDR1 MDHEN and CDR2 SYDVKM. The CDR3 length is 15 residues. V and J are TRBV28 and TRBJ1-2, with D maybe TRBD1 (5 bases). The clonotype originates from a woman of 80 years or more with active or convalescent COVID-19. The sample consisted of peripheral blood. The CDR3 DNA follows: TGTGCCAGCAGCAACGTCGGGGGGACGAACTATGGCTACACCTTC. As protein: CASSNVGGTNYGYTF.